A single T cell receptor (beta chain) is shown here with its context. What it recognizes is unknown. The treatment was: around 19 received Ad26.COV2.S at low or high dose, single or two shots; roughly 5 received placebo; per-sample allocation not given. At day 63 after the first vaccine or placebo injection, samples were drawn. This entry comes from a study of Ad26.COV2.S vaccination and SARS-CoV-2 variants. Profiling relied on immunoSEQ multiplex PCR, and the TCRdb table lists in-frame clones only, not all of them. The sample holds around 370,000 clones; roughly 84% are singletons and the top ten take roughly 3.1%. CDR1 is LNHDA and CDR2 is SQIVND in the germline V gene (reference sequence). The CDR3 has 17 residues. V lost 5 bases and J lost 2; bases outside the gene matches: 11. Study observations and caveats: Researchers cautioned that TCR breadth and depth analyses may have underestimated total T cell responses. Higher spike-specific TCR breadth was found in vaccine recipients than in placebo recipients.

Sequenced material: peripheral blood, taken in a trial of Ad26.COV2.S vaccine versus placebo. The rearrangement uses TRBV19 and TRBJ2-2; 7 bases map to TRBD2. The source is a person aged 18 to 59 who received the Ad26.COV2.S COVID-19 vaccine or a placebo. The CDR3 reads CASSPLGSGVNTGELFF. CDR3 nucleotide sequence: TGTGCCAGTAGTCCGTTAGGGAGCGGGGTTAACACCGGGGAGCTGTTTTTT.